One and the same sample provided the 12 T cell receptor beta chains below, sequenced in a study of beta chain features in type 1 diabetes. The study's findings and limits: Researchers report that Type 1 diabetes patients had moderately but significantly shorter TCRB CDR3s across all four CD4+ subsets.

These receptors lack a known antigen. Every isolated RNA sample was fully reverse transcribed, so sequencing captured expressed TCRB transcripts. The protocol was immunoSEQ multiplex PCR, while the TCRdb copy is restricted to in-frame clones and leaves out a portion. The repertoire holds about 660,000 clones, with more than 12% as singletons. Specimen: naive CD4+ T cells from blood. These receptors were taken from a man between 18 and 29 years old with type 1 diabetes.

The V and J genes are TRBV27 and TRBJ1-2; 8 nucleotides match TRBD1. The CDR3 sequence is 15 residues long. Germline trimming cut 5 bases from V and 6 bases from J; bases unmatched to any gene: 11. The germline gives CDR1 MNHEY, CDR2 SMNVEV (reference sequence). The CDR3 is CASSERQGLAHGYTF. DNA of the CDR3: TGTGCCAGCAGTGAACGACAGGGGCTGGCGCATGGCTACACCTTC.

In its sample, this clone was seen a few times. This same CDR3 is encoded by further DNA sequences in the sample. The chain combines TRBV2 with TRBJ2-1; 11 bases fit TRBD2. The CDR3 sequence is 15 residues long. Germline V gene lookup returns CDR1 SNHLY and CDR2 FYNNEI. The J segment lost 4 bases and the V segment lost 2 bases, leaving 1 base of the junction unmatched. CDR3 bases: TGTGCCAGCAGTGAACTAGCGGGGGGATACAATGAGCAGTTCTTC. Its protein is CASSELAGGYNEQFF.

This rearrangement joins TRBV2 to TRBJ2-1, with 12 positions matching TRBD1. CDR1 and CDR2 (germline): SNHLY, FYNNEI. Unmatched junction bases numbered 6, after V lost 3 bases and J lost 9 bases. The length of the CDR3 is 15 residues. As DNA, the CDR3 is TGTGCCAGCAGTGATGGGGGACAGGGGGCGTTTGAGCAGTTCTTC. Protein product: CASSDGGQGAFEQFF.

V is TRBV9 and J is TRBJ2-2; 10 bases fit TRBD2. The CDR3 runs to 16 residues. V was pared by 2 bases and J by 3 bases, with 4 bases of the junction left unmatched. The germline CDR1 and CDR2 sequences are SGDLS and YYNGEE. The CDR3 DNA reads TGTGCCAGCAGCGTTTCAGCGGGAGGGGACACCGGGGAGCTGTTTTTT. Its translation is CASSVSAGGDTGELFF.

This clone has more than one count but fewer than ten. The rearrangement links TRBV29-1 to TRBJ2-2; no reliable D call. The CDR3 is 12 residues long. V was clipped by 4 bases and J by 1 base, with 4 bases between them. In germline, CDR1 is SQVTM, CDR2 ANQGSEA. The CDR3 nucleotides are TGCAGCGTTGGGGAGAACACCGGGGAGCTGTTTTTT. Encoded protein: CSVGENTGELFF.

This clone was picked up a small number of times. The chain couples TRBV27 to TRBJ2-2; 10 bases fit TRBD2. Losses at the gene ends were 7 bases for V and 3 bases for J; bases not matched to a gene: 8. This CDR3 contains 16 residues. Germline CDR1 reads MNHEY; CDR2 reads SMNVEV (reference sequence). The CDR3 sequence: CASKTAGGPDTGELFF. In nucleotides, the CDR3 is TGTGCCAGCAAAACAGCGGGAGGGCCCGACACCGGGGAGCTGTTTTTT.

This clone was seen a handful of times. The V and J genes are TRBV7-9 and TRBJ2-1; D perhaps matches TRBD2 (7 bases). The CDR3 is made up of 14 amino acids. Germline lookup yields CDR1 SEHNR and CDR2 FQNEAQ (reference sequence). The germline V and J ends were trimmed by 0 bases and 9 bases, with 12 bases remaining between them. The CDR3: CASSLAGGPREQFF. The DNA for the CDR3 is TGTGCCAGCAGCTTAGCGGGGGGGCCACGTGAGCAGTTCTTC.

This clone was seen only a few times. The chain links TRBV6-6 to TRBJ2-5; D might be TRBD1 (6 bases). Germline CDR1 reads MNHNY; CDR2 reads SVGAGI (reference sequence). Trimming cost V 6 bases and J 2 bases, with 16 bases left between them. The CDR3 sequence is 15 residues long. The CDR3 sequence is CASRWGRTAQETQYF. The CDR3 DNA sequence: TGTGCCAGCAGGTGGGGGCGGACAGCACAAGAGACCCAGTACTTC.

The chain joins TRBV30 to TRBJ2-1; 14 bases align to TRBD2. The germline V gene encodes CDR1 GTSNPN and CDR2 SVGIG (reference sequence). This CDR3 is built from 15 residues. The ends lost 3 bases at V and 9 bases at J; junction bases unmatched: 7. DNA for the CDR3: TGTGCCTGGAGCCAGACTAGCGGGGGGGCCAGTGAGCAGTTCTTC. Residues: CAWSQTSGGASEQFF. The whole variable domain, filled in from reference TRBV30 and TRBJ2-1, reads SQTIHQWPATLVQPVGSPLSLECTVEGTSNPNLYWYRQAAGRGLQLLFYSVGIGQISSEVPQNLSASRPQDRQFILSSKKLLLSDSGFYLCAWSQTSGGASEQFFGPGTRLTVL.

This chain connects TRBV28 to TRBJ2-7; the D gene is possibly TRBD1 (5 bases). This CDR3 contains 13 residues. The ends were cut back, 9 bases at V and 2 bases at J, with 14 bases in the middle. Looked up from germline, CDR1 is MDHEN and CDR2 is SYDVKM. In DNA, the CDR3 is TGTGCCAGTGCAGGGTTTCCCACCTACGAGCAGTACTTC. This sequence encodes CASAGFPTYEQYF.

The chain is built from TRBV7-9 and TRBJ1-2; D unresolved. Germline V lookup: CDR1 SEHNR, CDR2 FQNEAQ (reference sequence). The V end was cut by 3 bases, the J end by 0 bases, with 8 bases between. CDR3 size: 14 residues. The CDR3 sequence is CASSLGTTNYGYTF. DNA of the CDR3: TGTGCCAGCAGCTTGGGCACGACTAACTATGGCTACACCTTC.

V and J are TRBV18 and TRBJ1-2; D unclear. Germline-derived CDR1 and CDR2 are KGHSH and LQKENI. The CDR3 loop spans 15 amino acids. Trimming stripped 1 base from V and 3 bases from J, with 12 bases between. The CDR3 DNA is TGTGCCAGCTCACCACGGCGCCAACCGGACTATGGCTACACCTTC. This encodes CASSPRRQPDYGYTF.